One and the same sample provided the 14 T cell receptor beta chains below, sequenced in a study of T cell responses to AZD1222 COVID-19 vaccine. Method: immunoSEQ multiplex PCR; TCRdb's copy keeps in-frame clones and lacks some. The repertoire holds around 190,000 clones, about 90% seen once, with approximately 0.5% in the top ten. The sequenced sample was peripheral blood, obtained on day 0 of AZD1222 vaccination. The receptors were gathered from an adult in good health.

This sequence joins TRBV6-5 and TRBJ1-1, with TRBD1 matching 7 bases. Unmatched junction bases numbered 4, after V lost 0 bases and J lost 6 bases. The CDR3 has 14 residues. The germline CDR1 and CDR2 sequences are MNHEY and SVGAGI. The CDR3 bases are TGTGCCAGCAGTTACTCCCGGACAGGCTCTGAAGCTTTCTTT. Translated: CASSYSRTGSEAFF.

The gene calls are TRBV2 and TRBJ1-5; unclear D gene. V lost 3 bases and J 0 bases, leaving 9 bases between the germline ends. Germline-derived CDR1 and CDR2 are SNHLY and FYNNEI. The CDR3 covers 15 residues. CDR3 nucleotide sequence: TGTGCCAGCAGTGAGAGAAGTAATAGCAATCAGCCCCAGCATTTT. Its protein product is CASSERSNSNQPQHF.

The chain joins TRBV6-2 or TRBV6-3 to TRBJ1-6; D call uncertain. The CDR3 loop spans 13 amino acids. The V and J ends lost 2 bases and 6 bases respectively, with 5 bases between them. The germline gives CDR1 MNHEY, CDR2 SVGEGT. CDR3 region: CASSYTVNSPLHF. The CDR3 region has the DNA TGTGCCAGCAGTTACACCGTTAATTCACCCCTCCACTTT.

This chain uses TRBV4-3 with TRBJ2-1; TRBD2 is a possible D gene (6 bases). The germline V gene has CDR1 LGHNA and CDR2 YSLEER. The CDR3 sequence is 19 residues long. V lost 0 bases and J lost 0, with 18 bases in between. The CDR3 nucleotides read TGCGCCAGCAGCCAAGAAGGCGAGTGGGACTTTCTCTCCTACAATGAGCAGTTCTTC. Residues: CASSQEGEWDFLSYNEQFF.

The rearrangement uses TRBV5-4 and TRBJ2-3; 7 nucleotides line up with TRBD1. CDR3 size: 17 residues. V gave up 1 base and J gave up 1 base; unmatched junction bases: 9. Germline V gene lookup returns CDR1 SGHNT and CDR2 YYREEE (reference sequence). The CDR3 loop is CASSLPLRGQGTDTQYF. The CDR3 nucleotides read TGTGCCAGCAGCTTGCCCCTTCGAGGACAGGGCACAGATACGCAGTATTTT.

The CDR3 reads CASSRGREETQYF. The CDR3 DNA follows: TGTGCCAGCAGCAGAGGACGGGAGGAGACCCAGTACTTC. The gene calls are TRBV6-2 or TRBV6-3 and TRBJ2-5; D might be TRBD2 (6 bases). Germline CDR1 is MNHEY and CDR2 is SVGEGT. This CDR3 is 13 amino acids long. Between the trimmed V and J ends, which lost 6 bases and 5 bases, there was a span of 13 bases.

The chain couples TRBV13 to TRBJ1-1; TRBD1 matches at 8 bases. The CDR3 has 13 amino acids. V lost 4 bases, J lost 14 bases, and 12 bases stayed unmatched. From germline, CDR1 is PRHDT and CDR2 FYEKMQ (reference sequence). CDR3 coding DNA: TGTGCCAGCAGCTCCAGGGGGCTGGAAGACGGCTTCTTT. Amino acids: CASSSRGLEDGFF.

This chain uses TRBV5-6 with TRBJ2-2; D ambiguous. In germline, CDR1 is SGHDT, CDR2 YYEEEE. CDR3 size: 14 residues. V lost 4 bases to trimming and J lost 2 bases, with 9 bases between them. Here the CDR3 DNA reads TGTGCCAGCAGCCCACCCCTAAACACCGGGGAGCTGTTTTTT. Translated: CASSPPLNTGELFF. Using reference TRBV5-6 and TRBJ2-2 for the parts outside the CDR3, the full variable domain is DAGVTQSPTHLIKTRGQQVTLRCSPKSGHDTVSWYQQALGQGPQFIFQYYEEEERQRGNFPDRFSGHQFPNYSSELNVNALLLGDSALYLCASSPPLNTGELFFGEGSRLTVL.

CDR3 coding DNA: TGTGCCAGCAGTCCCAGGGGGGAAGCTAACTATGGCTACACCTTC. Encoded protein: CASSPRGEANYGYTF. The chain joins TRBV28 to TRBJ1-2; 7 positions match TRBD1. The germline CDR1 and CDR2 sequences are MDHEN and SYDVKM. The junction had 6 bases not matched to a gene; V was cut back by 5 bases and J by 0 bases. The CDR3 runs 15 residues.

The chain combines TRBV6-6 with TRBJ2-2, with TRBD1 matching 8 bases. V shed 4 bases and J 4 bases; nucleotides not matched to a gene: 8. Per the germline V gene, CDR1 is MNHNY and CDR2 is SVGAGI (reference sequence). The CDR3 has 16 amino acids. The CDR3 DNA follows: TGTGCCAGCAGTTTCCCCCAGGGGGCTGGCACCGGGGAGCTGTTTTTT. The encoded protein is CASSFPQGAGTGELFF.

The chain carries TRBV11-2 and TRBJ2-5; 10 nucleotides match TRBD2. There are 18 residues in the CDR3. Germline V gene sequence: CDR1 SGHAT, CDR2 FQNNGV. V shed 5 bases and J 2 bases; nucleotides not matched to a gene: 14. CDR3 residues: CASSLYPLAGVPQETQYF. The CDR3 DNA is TGTGCCAGCAGCCTCTACCCCCTAGCGGGAGTGCCTCAAGAGACCCAGTACTTC.

This chain joins TRBV6-5 and TRBJ1-1; no definite D call. Deletions cut 7 bases from V and 3 bases from J, with 15 bases between. The germline gives CDR1 MNHEY, CDR2 SVGAGI. CDR3 length: 14 amino acids. This CDR3 reads CASTLPGGYTEAFF. The CDR3 DNA sequence: TGTGCCAGCACACTTCCGGGCGGGTACACTGAAGCTTTCTTT.

V gene TRBV5-1 combines with J gene TRBJ2-3; 10 bases align to TRBD2. The length of the CDR3 is 17 residues. Per germline, CDR1 SGHRS and CDR2 YFSETQ. With V trimmed by 4 bases and J by 2 bases, 10 bases remained unmatched. CDR3 nucleotide sequence: TGCGCCAGCAGCCGGAGGAGCACTAGCGGGACCACAGATACGCAGTATTTT. It specifies CASSRRSTSGTTDTQYF.

The V gene is TRBV5-6, the J gene TRBJ1-1, with D unresolved. Germline values: CDR1 SGHDT, CDR2 YYEEEE. Between the trimmed V and J ends, which lost 0 bases and 4 bases, there was a span of 7 bases. The CDR3 extends over 13 amino acids. The CDR3 bases are TGTGCCAGCAGCTTGGGTTCTCCCACTGAAGCTTTCTTT. It specifies CASSLGSPTEAFF.